The 21 T cell receptor beta chains below come from one sample, sequenced in a study of T-cell memory formation after mild COVID-19. TCRdb reprocessed the 5' RACE reads via MiXCR and lists one record per CDR3 protein. This sample carries about 200,000 distinct CDR3 sequences, over 7.5% of them seen once, and the ten largest clones take about 3.8%. Sequencing input: PBMCs or a T cell subset sorted from them (not recorded which). These receptors were collected from a man aged 18-30 years who had mild COVID-19 (a few samples of this study predate the infection). Cell type and time point are not known.

The rearrangement uses TRBV18 and TRBJ1-1, with D perhaps matching TRBD1 (6 bases). The CDR3 is made up of 15 amino acids. V was pared by 5 bases and J by 1 base, with 14 bases between. CDR1 and CDR2 from the germline V gene are KGHSH and LQKENI. CDR3 sequence reads: CASSFGGAENTEAFF. CDR3 DNA sequence: TGTGCCAGCTCATTTGGGGGGGCGGAGAACACTGAAGCTTTCTTT.

There are many counts of this clonotype. The chain has TRBV6-5 and TRBJ2-5; no definite D call. The germline gives CDR1 MNHEY, CDR2 SVGAGI. This CDR3 is 12 amino acids long. Between the trimmed V and J ends, which lost 6 bases and 5 bases, there was a span of 10 bases. Here the CDR3 DNA reads TGTGCCAGCAGAGACATGGGGGAGACCCAGTACTTC. Translating gives CASRDMGETQYF.

The table lists this clonotype with many counts. The chain is built from TRBV29-1 and TRBJ2-2; 9 bases are shared with TRBD2. The CDR3 sequence is 14 residues long. The germline V gene encodes CDR1 SQVTM and CDR2 ANQGSEA. V shed 6 bases, J shed 4 bases, and the junction held 6 bases outside the gene matches. CDR3 region: CSVGGTSLTGELFF. DNA for the CDR3: TGCAGCGTAGGCGGGACTAGCCTCACCGGGGAGCTGTTTTTT.

This clonotype was seen at least ten times. The chain carries TRBV6-2 or TRBV6-3 and TRBJ1-2; D might be TRBD1 (6 bases). Germline assignment: CDR1 MNHEY and CDR2 SVGEGT. This CDR3 region has 15 residues. Deletions cut 7 bases from V and 4 bases from J, with 19 bases between. The CDR3 sequence: CASNDPGDSFYGYTF. Written as DNA, the CDR3 is TGTGCCAGCAATGACCCAGGGGACTCTTTCTATGGCTACACCTTC.

This clonotype came up many times. The rearrangement links TRBV5-1 to TRBJ2-1, with 8 bases identical to TRBD2. The CDR3 totals 15 residues. Germline CDR1 is SGHRS and CDR2 is YFSETQ. V shed 4 bases, J shed 6 bases, and the junction held 9 bases outside the gene matches. The CDR3 region has the DNA TGCGCCAGCAGCAGGCCGGGACTAGAGACCAATGAGCAGTTCTTC. Translating it yields CASSRPGLETNEQFF.

V and J are TRBV6-2 or TRBV6-3 and TRBJ1-6; D is possibly TRBD1 (6 bases). The length of the CDR3 is 16 residues. Germline lookup yields CDR1 MNHEY and CDR2 SVGEGT. The V end was cut by 2 bases, the J end by 7 bases, with 15 bases between. The CDR3 nucleotides read TGTGCCAGCAGTTACCGCCTGGGAGGGGGGAATTCACCCCTCCACTTT. It encodes CASSYRLGGGNSPLHF.

In this sample, this clonotype turned up a few times. The chain has TRBV7-3 and TRBJ2-1, with D tentatively TRBD2 (7 bases). CDR3 length: 13 amino acids. Germline V CDR1 and CDR2: SGHTA, FQGTGA. The ends were cut back, 1 base at V and 9 bases at J, with 10 bases in the middle. CDR3 region: CASSLMGGGEQFF. The CDR3 nucleotides read TGTGCCAGCAGCTTAATGGGAGGGGGTGAGCAGTTCTTC.

The rearrangement links TRBV5-1 to TRBJ2-3; 10 bases are shared with TRBD2. Trimming at V came to 3 bases and at J to 3 bases, leaving 4 bases not matched to a gene. This CDR3 is built from 15 residues. Germline V lookup: CDR1 SGHRS, CDR2 YFSETQ. The CDR3 reads CASSYSGRTTDTQYF. CDR3 sequence (DNA): TGCGCCAGCAGCTATAGCGGGAGGACAACAGATACGCAGTATTTT.

This clonotype showed up many times. J is TRBJ1-1 and V is TRBV2, with a weak D call TRBD1 (6 bases). The CDR3 runs 14 residues. Germline assignment: CDR1 SNHLY and CDR2 FYNNEI. Trimming left V 6 bases short and J 0 bases short, with 11 bases between. The CDR3 DNA is TGTGCCAGCAGCAGGGACATCATGAACACTGAAGCTTTCTTT. As protein: CASSRDIMNTEAFF.

This clonotype has a handful of counts. A much larger clone sits a single nucleotide away, making a read error possible. The rearrangement joins TRBV20-1 to TRBJ2-3; D is perhaps TRBD2 (7 bases). The CDR3 has 14 residues. CDR1 and CDR2 (germline): DFQATT, SNEGSKA (reference sequence). For the CDR3, the DNA is TGCAGGGCCCGTTGGGGGGGCAGCACAGATACGCAGTATTTT. It translates to CRARWGGSTDTQYF.

About this clonotype itself: A much larger clone is a single base away; this may be a read error. This chain links TRBV10-3 with TRBJ2-3; 9 bases agree with TRBD2. With V trimmed by 4 bases and J by 1 base, 3 bases remained unmatched. This CDR3 is built from 15 residues. Germline V gene data show CDR1 as ENHRY and CDR2 as SYGVKD. The CDR3 spells CAISGASGGTDTQYF. CDR3 coding DNA: TGTGCCATCAGTGGGGCTAGCGGGGGCACAGATACGCAGTATTTT.

The CDR3 reads CASSLVGLDISGNTIYF. Written as DNA, the CDR3 is TGTGCCAGCAGCTTAGTAGGCTTGGACATATCTGGAAACACCATATATTTT. The chain recombines TRBV7-2 with TRBJ1-3; the D gene is possibly TRBD1 (5 bases). Between the trimmed V and J ends, which lost 1 base and 1 base, there was a span of 14 bases. The CDR3 has 17 residues. Germline values: CDR1 SGHTA, CDR2 FQGNSA.

This chain connects TRBV28 to TRBJ2-7; D not resolved. The CDR3 contains 13 residues. Trimming stripped 3 bases from V and 3 bases from J, with 9 bases between. Germline V gene lookup returns CDR1 MDHEN and CDR2 SYDVKM. CDR3 in amino acids: CASSFGILYEQYV. CDR3 DNA: TGTGCCAGCAGTTTTGGGATTCTCTACGAGCAGTACGTC.

This sequence joins TRBV7-2 and TRBJ2-7; the D gene is possibly TRBD1 (6 bases). The V and J ends lost 0 bases and 0 bases respectively, with 6 bases between them. In germline, CDR1 is SGHTA, CDR2 FQGNSA. The CDR3 covers 14 residues. The CDR3 DNA reads as TGTGCCAGCAGCTTAGCGGACAGCTCCTACGAGCAGTACTTC. The encoded protein is CASSLADSSYEQYF.

The chain carries TRBV19 and TRBJ1-1; D perhaps matches TRBD1 (6 bases). Trimming took off 9 bases at V and 0 bases at J, with 23 bases between the two ends. The CDR3 loop spans 17 amino acids. CDR1 is LNHDA and CDR2 is SQIVND in the germline V gene (reference sequence). In DNA form, the CDR3 reads TGTGCCAGCTCATACAGGGTCACTCAAGTCATGAACACTGAAGCTTTCTTT. Translation gives CASSYRVTQVMNTEAFF.

This clonotype was recorded a few times. The V call is TRBV10-3, the J call TRBJ2-7, with D tentatively TRBD1 (6 bases). CDR3 size: 12 residues. V lost 4 bases, J lost 2 bases, and 6 bases lay in between. Germline V lookup: CDR1 ENHRY, CDR2 SYGVKD. Here the CDR3 reads CAISGDTYEQYV. CDR3 DNA: TGTGCCATCAGTGGGGACACCTACGAGCAGTACGTC.

CDR3 sequence (DNA): TGCAGTGCCTCTCAGGGGCGGGGGGGCCGCGGAGATACGCAGTATTTT. This sequence encodes CSASQGRGGRGDTQYF. The genes are TRBV20-1 and TRBJ2-3, with 9 nucleotides matching TRBD2. Germline V gene sequence: CDR1 DFQATT, CDR2 SNEGSKA (reference sequence). V lost 6 bases to trimming and J lost 5 bases; unmatched junction nucleotides: 15. The CDR3 is made up of 16 amino acids.

The V call is TRBV6-5, the J call TRBJ1-2; D gene uncertain. The V end lost 0 bases, the J end lost 4 bases, and 6 bases lay between the germline ends. The germline V gene has CDR1 MNHEY and CDR2 SVGAGI. This CDR3 has 13 residues. CDR3: CASSYSDIYGYTF. The CDR3 region has the DNA TGTGCCAGCAGTTACTCAGATATCTATGGCTACACCTTC.

The CDR3 loop is CASSPGTSVGEQFF. The DNA of the CDR3 is TGCGCCAGCAGCCCGGGGACCTCAGTGGGTGAGCAGTTCTTC. V is TRBV4-3 and J is TRBJ2-1, with D perhaps TRBD1 or TRBD2 (5 bases each). CDR1 and CDR2 from the germline V gene are LGHNA and YSLEER. With 4 bases removed from V and 9 bases from J, the gap between germline ends came to 16 bases. The CDR3 covers 14 residues.

V gene TRBV4-1 combines with J gene TRBJ2-2; D is ambiguous. Germline loops: CDR1 MGHRA, CDR2 YSYEKL. This CDR3 region has 14 residues. Trimming pared 3 bases from V and 1 base from J, leaving 6 bases between. CDR3 region: CASSHLRNTGELFF. The CDR3 nucleotides read TGCGCCAGCAGCCACCTCAGGAACACCGGGGAGCTGTTTTTT.

This clonotype was detected only a few times. The chain's CDR3 is CASSYRRNDYGYTF. CDR3 bases: TGTGCCAGCAGTTACCGAAGGAACGATTATGGCTACACCTTC. The chain has TRBV6-2 or TRBV6-3 and TRBJ1-2; D gene uncertain. CDR1 and CDR2 from the germline V gene are MNHEY and SVGEGT. The V and J ends lost 2 bases and 5 bases respectively, with 12 bases between them. The CDR3 length is 14 residues.